This T cell receptor (beta chain) comes out of a study of blood T cells in healthy people across ages. The CDR3 loop spans 15 amino acids. Germline loops: CDR1 SGHRS, CDR2 YFSETQ. The trim removed 4 bases at V and 4 bases at J, leaving 6 bases unmatched. Primed by a sample-barcoded 5' primer and a J-beta primer mix, a second PCR proceeded for about 6 to 11 cycles. TCRdb reprocessed the 5' RACE reads with MiXCR, giving one entry per CDR3 protein. The repertoire holds about 620,000 distinct CDR3 sequences, with 20% to 25% as singletons. Source material: blood. The chain uses TRBV5-1 and TRBJ2-1, with 9 bases fitting TRBD1. This receptor was taken from a man between 65 and 85 years old in good health. This chain's CDR3 is CASSVTGGAYNEQFF. The CDR3 DNA sequence: TGCGCCAGCAGCGTAACAGGGGGCGCATACAATGAGCAGTTCTTC.